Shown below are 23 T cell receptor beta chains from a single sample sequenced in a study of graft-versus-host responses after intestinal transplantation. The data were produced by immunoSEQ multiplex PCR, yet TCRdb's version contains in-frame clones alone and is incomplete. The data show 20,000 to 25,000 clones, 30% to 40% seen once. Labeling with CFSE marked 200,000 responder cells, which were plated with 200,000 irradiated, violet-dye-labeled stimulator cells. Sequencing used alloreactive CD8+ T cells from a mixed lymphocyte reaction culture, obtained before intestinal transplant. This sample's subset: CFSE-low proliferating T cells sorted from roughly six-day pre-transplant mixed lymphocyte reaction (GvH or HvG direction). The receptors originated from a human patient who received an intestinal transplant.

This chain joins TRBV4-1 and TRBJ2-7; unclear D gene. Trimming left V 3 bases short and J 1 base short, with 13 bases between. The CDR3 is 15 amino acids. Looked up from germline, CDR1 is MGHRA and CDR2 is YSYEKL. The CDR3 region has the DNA TGCGCCAGCAGCCAGCAGGATTTCATATCCTACGAGCAGTACTTC. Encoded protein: CASSQQDFISYEQYF.

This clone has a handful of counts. CDR3 sequence reads: CASSFKGDYNEQFF. CDR3 bases: TGCGCCAGCAGCTTTAAGGGGGACTACAATGAGCAGTTCTTC. This sequence joins TRBV5-1 and TRBJ2-1, with a tentative D call TRBD1 (6 bases). Germline-derived CDR1 and CDR2 are SGHRS and YFSETQ. Trimming took 2 bases from V and 3 from J, leaving 9 bases between them. The CDR3 has 14 residues. Full variable domain (missing parts from reference TRBV5-1 and TRBJ2-1): KAGVTQTPRYLIKTRGQQVTLSCSPISGHRSVSWYQQTPGQGLQFLFEYFSETQRNKGNFPGRFSGRQFSNSRSEMNVSTLELGDSALYLCASSFKGDYNEQFFGPGTRLTVL.

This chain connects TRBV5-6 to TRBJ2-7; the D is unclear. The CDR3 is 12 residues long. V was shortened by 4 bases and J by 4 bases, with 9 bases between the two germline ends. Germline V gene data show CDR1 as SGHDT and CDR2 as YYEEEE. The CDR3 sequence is CASSESDYEQYF. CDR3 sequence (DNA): TGTGCCAGCAGCGAGAGCGATTACGAGCAGTACTTC.

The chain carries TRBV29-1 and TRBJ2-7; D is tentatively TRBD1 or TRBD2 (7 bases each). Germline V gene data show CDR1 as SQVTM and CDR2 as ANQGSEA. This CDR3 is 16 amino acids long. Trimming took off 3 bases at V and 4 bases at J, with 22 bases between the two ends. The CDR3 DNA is TGCAGCGTTGAGTCCGGGACAGTGACCGGGGGGTACGAGCAGTACTTC. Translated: CSVESGTVTGGYEQYF.

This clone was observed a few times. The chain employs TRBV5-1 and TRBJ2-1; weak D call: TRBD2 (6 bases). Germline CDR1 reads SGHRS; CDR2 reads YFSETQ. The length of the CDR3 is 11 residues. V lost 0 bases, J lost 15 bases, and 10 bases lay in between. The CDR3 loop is CASSLGRGRFF. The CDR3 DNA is TGCGCCAGCAGCTTGGGGCGGGGTCGGTTCTTC.

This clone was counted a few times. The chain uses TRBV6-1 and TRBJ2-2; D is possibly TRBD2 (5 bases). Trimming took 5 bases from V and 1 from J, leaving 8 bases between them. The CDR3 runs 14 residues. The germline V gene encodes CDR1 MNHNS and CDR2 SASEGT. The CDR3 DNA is TGTGCCAGCAGTTTCCGGGGGAACACCGGGGAGCTGTTTTTT. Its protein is CASSFRGNTGELFF.

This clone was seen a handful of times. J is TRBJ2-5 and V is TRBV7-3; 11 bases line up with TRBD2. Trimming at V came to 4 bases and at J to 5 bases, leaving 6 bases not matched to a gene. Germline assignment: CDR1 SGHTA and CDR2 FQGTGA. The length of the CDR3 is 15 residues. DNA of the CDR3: TGTGCCAGCAGCTCCACTAGCGGGAGAGGCGAGACCCAGTACTTC. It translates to CASSSTSGRGETQYF.

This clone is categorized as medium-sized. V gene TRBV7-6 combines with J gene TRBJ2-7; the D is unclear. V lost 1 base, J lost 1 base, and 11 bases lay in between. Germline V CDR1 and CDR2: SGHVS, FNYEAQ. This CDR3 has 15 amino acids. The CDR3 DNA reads TGTGCCAGCAGCTTAGGGCCTGGGGAATCCTACGAGCAGTACTTC. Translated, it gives CASSLGPGESYEQYF.

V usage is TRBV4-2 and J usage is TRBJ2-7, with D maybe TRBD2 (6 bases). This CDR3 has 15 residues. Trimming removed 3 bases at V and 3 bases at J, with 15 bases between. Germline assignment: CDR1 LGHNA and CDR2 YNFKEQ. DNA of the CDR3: TGTGCCAGCAGCCATCCGGGAGTTGAGTTCTACGAGCAGTACTTC. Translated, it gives CASSHPGVEFYEQYF.

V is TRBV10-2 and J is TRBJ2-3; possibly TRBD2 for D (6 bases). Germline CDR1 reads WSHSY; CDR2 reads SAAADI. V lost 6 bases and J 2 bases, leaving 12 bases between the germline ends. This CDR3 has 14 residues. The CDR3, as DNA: TGCGCCAGCAGAAGCGGACTATTCACAGATACGCAGTATTTT. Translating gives CASRSGLFTDTQYF.

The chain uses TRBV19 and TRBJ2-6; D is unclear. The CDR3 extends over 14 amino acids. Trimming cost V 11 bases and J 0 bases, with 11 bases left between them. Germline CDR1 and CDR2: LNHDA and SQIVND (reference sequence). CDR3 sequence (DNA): TGTGCCGCAGCAGACATCTCTGGGGCCAACGTCCTGACTTTC. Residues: CAAADISGANVLTF.

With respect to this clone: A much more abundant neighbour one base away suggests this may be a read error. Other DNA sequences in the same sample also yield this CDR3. The CDR3 DNA reads TGTGCCAGTAGTATTGGGGCTAGCGGGGGGGACGTCCTGACTTTC. This translates into CASSIGASGGDVLTF. V usage is TRBV19 and J usage is TRBJ2-6; 12 nucleotides line up with TRBD2. Looked up from germline, CDR1 is LNHDA and CDR2 is SQIVND (reference sequence). V lost 3 bases to trimming and J lost 11 bases; unmatched junction nucleotides: 5. This CDR3 is 15 amino acids long.

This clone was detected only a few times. The CDR3 bases are TGTGCCAGCAGCTGGGGGGCAGGGAACGAGCAGTACTTC. Translated: CASSWGAGNEQYF. The rearrangement uses TRBV11-3 and TRBJ2-7, with D perhaps TRBD1 or TRBD2 (6 bases each). This CDR3 is 13 amino acids long. V lost 4 bases and J 5 bases, leaving 12 bases between the germline ends. Germline V gene sequence: CDR1 SGHNT, CDR2 YENEEA.

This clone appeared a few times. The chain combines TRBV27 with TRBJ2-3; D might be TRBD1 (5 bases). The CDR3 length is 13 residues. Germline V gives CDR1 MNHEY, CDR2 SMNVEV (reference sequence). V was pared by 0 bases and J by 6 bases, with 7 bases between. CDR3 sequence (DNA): TGTGCCAGCAGTTTATCGGGGCAGGATACGCAGTATTTT. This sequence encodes CASSLSGQDTQYF.

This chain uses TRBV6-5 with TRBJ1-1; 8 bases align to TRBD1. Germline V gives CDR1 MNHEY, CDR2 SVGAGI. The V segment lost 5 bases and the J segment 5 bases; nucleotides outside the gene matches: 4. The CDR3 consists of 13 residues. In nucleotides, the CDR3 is TGTGCCAGCAGTGACAGGGGATGGACTGAAGCTTTCTTT. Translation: CASSDRGWTEAFF.

CDR3 region: CASSELGGDEQYF. CDR3 sequence (DNA): TGTGCCAGCAGTGAACTTGGAGGGGACGAGCAGTACTTC. This rearrangement joins TRBV6-1 to TRBJ2-7; the D gene is possibly TRBD2 (6 bases). Trimming pared 2 bases from V and 5 bases from J, leaving 10 bases between. Germline V gene sequence: CDR1 MNHNS, CDR2 SASEGT. The CDR3 is made up of 13 amino acids.

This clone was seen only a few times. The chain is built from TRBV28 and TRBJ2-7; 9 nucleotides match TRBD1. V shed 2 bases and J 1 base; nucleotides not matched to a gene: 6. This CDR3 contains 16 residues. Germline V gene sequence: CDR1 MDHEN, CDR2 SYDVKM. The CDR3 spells CASSLAAGQGSYEQYF. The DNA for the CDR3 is TGTGCCAGCAGTTTAGCTGCGGGACAGGGTTCCTACGAGCAGTACTTC.

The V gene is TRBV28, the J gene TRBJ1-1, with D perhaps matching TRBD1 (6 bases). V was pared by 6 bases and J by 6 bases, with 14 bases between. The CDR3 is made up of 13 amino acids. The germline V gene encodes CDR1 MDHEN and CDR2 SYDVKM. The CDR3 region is CASSSVWGPEAFF. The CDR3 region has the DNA TGTGCCAGCAGCTCCGTGTGGGGGCCTGAAGCTTTCTTT.

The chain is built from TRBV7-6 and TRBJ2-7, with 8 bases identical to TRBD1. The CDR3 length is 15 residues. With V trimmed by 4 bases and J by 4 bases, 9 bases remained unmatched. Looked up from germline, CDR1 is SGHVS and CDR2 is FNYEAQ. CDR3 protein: CASSSRQGRQYEQYF. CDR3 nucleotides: TGTGCCAGCAGCTCCCGACAGGGGCGCCAATACGAGCAGTACTTC.

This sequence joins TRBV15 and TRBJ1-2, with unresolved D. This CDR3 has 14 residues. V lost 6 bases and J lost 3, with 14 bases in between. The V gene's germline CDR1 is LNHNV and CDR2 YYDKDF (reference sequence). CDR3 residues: CATSSRETDYGYTF. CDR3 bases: TGTGCCACCAGTTCAAGAGAGACGGACTATGGCTACACCTTC. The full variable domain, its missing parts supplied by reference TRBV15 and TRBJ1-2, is DAMVIQNPRYQVTQFGKPVTLSCSQTLNHNVMYWYQQKSSQAPKLLFHYYDKDFNNEADTPDNFQSRRPNTSFCFLDIRSPGLGDTAMYLCATSSRETDYGYTFGSGTRLTVV.

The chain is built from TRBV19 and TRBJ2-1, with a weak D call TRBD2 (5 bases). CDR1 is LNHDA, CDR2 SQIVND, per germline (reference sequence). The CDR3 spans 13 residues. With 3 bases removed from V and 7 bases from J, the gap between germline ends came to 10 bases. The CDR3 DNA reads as TGTGCCAGTAGTATTGATCGCGGGAATGAGCAGTTCTTC. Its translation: CASSIDRGNEQFF.

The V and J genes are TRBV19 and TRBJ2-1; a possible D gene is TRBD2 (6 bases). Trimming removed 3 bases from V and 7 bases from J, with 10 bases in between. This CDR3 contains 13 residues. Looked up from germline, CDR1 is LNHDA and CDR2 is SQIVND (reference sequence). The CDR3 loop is CASSIWGLNEQFF. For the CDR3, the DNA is TGTGCCAGTAGTATCTGGGGACTGAATGAGCAGTTCTTC.

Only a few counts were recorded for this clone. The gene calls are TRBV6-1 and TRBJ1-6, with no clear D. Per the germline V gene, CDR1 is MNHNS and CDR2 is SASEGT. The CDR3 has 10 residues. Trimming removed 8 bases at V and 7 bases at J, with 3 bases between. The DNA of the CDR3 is TGTGCCAGCCAAAATTCACCCCTCCACTTT. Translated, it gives CASQNSPLHF.